This T cell receptor beta chain is from a study of blood T cell repertoires in COVID-19. Turning to the study itself: Acute-phase and convalescent COVID-19 samples originated in the United States, Italy and Spain.

Clones were sequenced by immunoSEQ multiplex PCR, and TCRdb holds only the in-frame ones, with some missing. The table has approximately 220,000 clones, around 84% seen once. Trimming removed 4 bases from V and 11 bases from J, with 14 bases in between. There are 12 residues in the CDR3. Germline assignment: CDR1 LNHDA and CDR2 SQIVND (reference sequence). For recovered donors of Cohort 3, there were two negative PCRs, clearance, or symptom resolution. The sample taken for sequencing was PBMCs or T cells enriched from blood (not recorded which). The sequence was collected from a man aged 35-49 years who had recovered from COVID-19. The chain uses TRBV19 and TRBJ1-1; tentative D call: TRBD1 (6 bases). The CDR3 DNA reads TGTGCCAGTAGTACACAGGGTAAGAGGGCTTTCTTT. Amino acids: CASSTQGKRAFF.